The clone carrying this TCR beta chain was counted ten times or more. Looked up from germline, CDR1 is MGHDK and CDR2 is SYGVNS. The CDR3 length is 13 residues. V gave up 3 bases and J gave up 8 bases, with 11 bases separating them. The source of the sample is a study of T-cell memory formation after mild COVID-19. MiXCR, run by TCRdb on the 5' RACE reads, gives a single entry per CDR3 protein. The sample yields about 340,000 distinct CDR3 sequences, over 10% seen once. This TCR was sampled from a man aged 18 to 29 who had mild COVID-19 (a few samples of this study predate the infection). Cell type and time point are not known. The chain employs TRBV25-1 and TRBJ2-1; a weak D match, TRBD1 (5 bases). Material for sequencing was PBMCs or a T cell subset sorted from them (not recorded which). The CDR3 DNA follows: TGTGCCAGCAGTGACGGCGCCAGGGATGAGCAGTTCTTC. Protein: CASSDGARDEQFF.